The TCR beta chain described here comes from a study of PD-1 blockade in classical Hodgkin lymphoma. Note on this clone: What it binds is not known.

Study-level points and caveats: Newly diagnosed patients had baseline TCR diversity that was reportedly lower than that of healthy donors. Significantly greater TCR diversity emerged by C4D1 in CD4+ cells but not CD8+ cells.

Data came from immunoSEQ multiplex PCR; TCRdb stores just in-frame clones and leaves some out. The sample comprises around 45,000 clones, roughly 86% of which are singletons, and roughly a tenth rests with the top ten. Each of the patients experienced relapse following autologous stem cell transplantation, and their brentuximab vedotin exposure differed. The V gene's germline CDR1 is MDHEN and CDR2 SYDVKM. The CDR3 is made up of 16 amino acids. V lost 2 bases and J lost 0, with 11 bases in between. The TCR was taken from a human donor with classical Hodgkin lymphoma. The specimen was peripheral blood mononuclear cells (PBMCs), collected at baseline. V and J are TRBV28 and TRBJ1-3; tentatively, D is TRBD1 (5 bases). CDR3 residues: CASSLPLGTSGNTIYF. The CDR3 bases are TGTGCCAGCAGTTTACCCCTCGGGACCTCTGGAAACACCATATATTTT.